This T cell receptor (beta chain) was identified during a study of cytomegalovirus exposure and HLA in healthy donors. Germline-derived CDR1 and CDR2 are SGHRS and YFSETQ. The CDR3 has 14 residues. V lost 10 bases to trimming and J lost 0 bases, with 15 bases between them. Libraries were prepared by immunoSEQ multiplex PCR; TCRdb keeps only in-frame clonotypes and omits some of them. The sample consists of over 200,000 clones, 90% of them appearing once. The TCR sequence derives from a woman in her late teens or twenties in good health and CMV-seronegative. Sequencing input: PBMCs. The chain carries TRBV5-1 and TRBJ2-3; the D gene is possibly TRBD1 (5 bases). The CDR3 DNA reads as TGCGCCGCCAGGCAGGGCCCGAGCACAGATACGCAGTATTTT. It specifies CAARQGPSTDTQYF.